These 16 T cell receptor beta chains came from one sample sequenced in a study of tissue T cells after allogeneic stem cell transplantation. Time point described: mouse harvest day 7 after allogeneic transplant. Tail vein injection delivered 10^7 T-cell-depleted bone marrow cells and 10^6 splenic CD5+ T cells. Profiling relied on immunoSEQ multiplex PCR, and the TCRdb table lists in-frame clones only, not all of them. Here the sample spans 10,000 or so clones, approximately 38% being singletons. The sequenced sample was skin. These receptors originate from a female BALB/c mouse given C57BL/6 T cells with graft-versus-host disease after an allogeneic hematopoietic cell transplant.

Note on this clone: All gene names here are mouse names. The chain's CDR3 is CASSLTVANTGQLYF. CDR3 DNA, as far as it was read: TGTGCCAGCAGCTTGACGGTTGCAAACACCGGGCAGCTCTAC. V gene TRBV3 combines with J gene TRBJ2-2; unclear D gene. The read falls 1 residue short of the CDR3 end, and the missing part is taken from the germline J gene. Germline CDR1 and CDR2: SNHLY and FYNGKV (reference sequence). CDR3 size: 15 residues. Trimming took 3 bases from V and 0 from J, leaving 8 bases between them.

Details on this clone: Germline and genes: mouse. CDR3 sequence: CASSLPGQHAETLYF. The CDR3 bases that were read are TGTGCCAGCTCTTTACCGGGACAGCATGCAGAAACGCTGTAT. The genes are TRBV12-1 and TRBJ2-3, with 7 nucleotides matching TRBD1. The sequenced fragment ends 1 residue before the CDR3 boundary, so the rest is inferred from the germline J gene. Germline V gives CDR1 SGHSN, CDR2 HYEKVE. The CDR3 extends over 15 amino acids. J lost 2 bases, V lost 3 bases, and 7 bases had no gene match.

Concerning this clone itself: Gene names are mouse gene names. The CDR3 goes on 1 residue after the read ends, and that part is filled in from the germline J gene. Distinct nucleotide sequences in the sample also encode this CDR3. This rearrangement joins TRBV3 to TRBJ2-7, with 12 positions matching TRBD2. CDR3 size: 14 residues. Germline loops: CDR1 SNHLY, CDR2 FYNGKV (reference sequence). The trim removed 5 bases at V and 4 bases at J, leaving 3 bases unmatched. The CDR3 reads CASSPGTGGYEQYF. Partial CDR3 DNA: TGTGCCAGCAGCCCCGGGACTGGGGGGTATGAACAGTAC.

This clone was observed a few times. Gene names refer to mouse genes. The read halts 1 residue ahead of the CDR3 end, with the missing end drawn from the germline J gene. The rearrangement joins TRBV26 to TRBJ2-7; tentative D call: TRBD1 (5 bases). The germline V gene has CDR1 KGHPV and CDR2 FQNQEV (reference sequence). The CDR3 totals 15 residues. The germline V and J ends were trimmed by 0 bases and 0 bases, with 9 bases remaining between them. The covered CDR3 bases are TGTGCCAGCAGTCTGTCGAGGCAGGGCTCCTATGAACAGTAC. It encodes CASSLSRQGSYEQY. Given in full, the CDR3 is CASSLSRQGSYEQYF.

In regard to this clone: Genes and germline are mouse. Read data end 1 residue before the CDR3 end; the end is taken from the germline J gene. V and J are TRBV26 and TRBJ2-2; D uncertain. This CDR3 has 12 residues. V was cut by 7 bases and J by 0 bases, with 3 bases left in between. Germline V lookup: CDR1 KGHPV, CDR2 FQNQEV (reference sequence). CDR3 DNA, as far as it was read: TGTGCCAGCACAGCAAACACCGGGCAGCTCTAC. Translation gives CASTANTGQLY. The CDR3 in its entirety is CASTANTGQLYF.

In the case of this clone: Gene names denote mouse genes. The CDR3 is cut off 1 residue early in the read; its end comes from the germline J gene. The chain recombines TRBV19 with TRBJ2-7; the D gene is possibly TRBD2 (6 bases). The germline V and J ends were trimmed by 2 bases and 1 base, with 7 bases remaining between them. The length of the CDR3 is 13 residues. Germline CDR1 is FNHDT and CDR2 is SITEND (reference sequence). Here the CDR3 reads CASSIGGSYEQYF. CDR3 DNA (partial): TGTGCCAGCAGTATCGGGGGGTCCTATGAACAGTAC.

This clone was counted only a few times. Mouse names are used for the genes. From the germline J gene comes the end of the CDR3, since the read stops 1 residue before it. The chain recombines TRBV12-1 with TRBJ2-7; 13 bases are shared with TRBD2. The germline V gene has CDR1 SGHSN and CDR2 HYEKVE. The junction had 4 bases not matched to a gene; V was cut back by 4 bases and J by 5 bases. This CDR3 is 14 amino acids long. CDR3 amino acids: CASSLGLGGNEQYF. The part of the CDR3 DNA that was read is TGTGCCAGCTCCCTGGGACTGGGGGGGAATGAACAGTAC.

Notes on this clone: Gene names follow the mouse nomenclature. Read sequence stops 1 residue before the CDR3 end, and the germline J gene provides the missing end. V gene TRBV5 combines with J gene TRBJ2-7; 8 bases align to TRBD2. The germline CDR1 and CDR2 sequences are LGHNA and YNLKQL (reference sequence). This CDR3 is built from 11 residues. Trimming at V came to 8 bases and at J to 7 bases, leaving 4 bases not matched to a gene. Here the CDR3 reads CASRTGREQYF. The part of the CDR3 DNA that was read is TGTGCCAGCCGGACTGGGAGAGAACAGTAC.

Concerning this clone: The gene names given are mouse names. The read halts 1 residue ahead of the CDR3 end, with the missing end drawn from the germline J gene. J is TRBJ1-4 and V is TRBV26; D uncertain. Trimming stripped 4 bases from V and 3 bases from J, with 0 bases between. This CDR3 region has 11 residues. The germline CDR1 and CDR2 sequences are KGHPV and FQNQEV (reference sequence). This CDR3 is CASSPNERLFF. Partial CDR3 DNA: TGTGCCAGCAGTCCCAACGAAAGATTATTT. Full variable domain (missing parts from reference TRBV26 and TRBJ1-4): NSKVIQTPRYLVKGQGQKAKMRCIPEKGHPVVFWYQQNKNNEFKFLINFQNQEVLQQIDMTEKRFSAECPSNSPCSLEIQSSEAGDSALYLCASSPNERLFFGHGTKLSVL.

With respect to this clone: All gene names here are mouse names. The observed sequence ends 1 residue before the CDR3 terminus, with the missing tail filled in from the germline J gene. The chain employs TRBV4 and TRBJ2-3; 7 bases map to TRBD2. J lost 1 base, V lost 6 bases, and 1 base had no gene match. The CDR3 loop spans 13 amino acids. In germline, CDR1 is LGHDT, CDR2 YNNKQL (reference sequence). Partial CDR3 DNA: TGTGCCAGCAGAGGGACTGGTGCAGAAACGCTGTAT. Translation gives CASRGTGAETLY. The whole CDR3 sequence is CASRGTGAETLYF.

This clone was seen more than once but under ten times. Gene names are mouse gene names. Incomplete CDR3 DNA: TGCTCCAGCAGTTTGACAGCAAACTCCGACTACACC. Translated, it gives CSSSLTANSDYT. Given in full, the CDR3 is CSSSLTANSDYTF. The rearrangement joins TRBV23 to TRBJ1-2; TRBD1 is the table's D call, not checked against the DNA. Coverage ceases 1 residue before the CDR3 finishes, and the germline J gene fills in the end. Per germline, CDR1 KGHTA and CDR2 FQNQQP. The CDR3 runs to 13 residues.

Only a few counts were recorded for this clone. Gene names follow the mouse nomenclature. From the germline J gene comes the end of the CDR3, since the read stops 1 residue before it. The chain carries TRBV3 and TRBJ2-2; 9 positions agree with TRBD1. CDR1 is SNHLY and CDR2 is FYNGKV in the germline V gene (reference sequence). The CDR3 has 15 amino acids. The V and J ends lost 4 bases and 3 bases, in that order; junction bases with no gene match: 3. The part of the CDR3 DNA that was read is TGTGCCAGCAGCTCTCGGACAGGGGACACCGGGCAGCTCTAC. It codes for CASSSRTGDTGQLY. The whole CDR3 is CASSSRTGDTGQLYF.

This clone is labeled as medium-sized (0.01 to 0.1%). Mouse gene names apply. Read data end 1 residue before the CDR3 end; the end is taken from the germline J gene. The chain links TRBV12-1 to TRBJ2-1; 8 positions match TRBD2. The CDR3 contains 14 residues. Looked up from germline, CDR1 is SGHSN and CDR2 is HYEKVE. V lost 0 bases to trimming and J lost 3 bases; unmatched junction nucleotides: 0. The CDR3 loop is CASSLDWGYAEQFF. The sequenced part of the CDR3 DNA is TGTGCCAGCTCTCTCGACTGGGGCTATGCTGAGCAGTTC.

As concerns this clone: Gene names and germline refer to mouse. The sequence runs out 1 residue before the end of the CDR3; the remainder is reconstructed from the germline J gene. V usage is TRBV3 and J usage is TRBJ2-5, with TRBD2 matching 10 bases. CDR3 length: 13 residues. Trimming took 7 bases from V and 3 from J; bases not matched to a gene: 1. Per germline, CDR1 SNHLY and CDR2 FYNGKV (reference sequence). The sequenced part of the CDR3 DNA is TGTGCCAGCAAGGGACTGGGGCAAGACACCCAGTAC. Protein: CASKGLGQDTQY. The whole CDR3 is CASKGLGQDTQYF.

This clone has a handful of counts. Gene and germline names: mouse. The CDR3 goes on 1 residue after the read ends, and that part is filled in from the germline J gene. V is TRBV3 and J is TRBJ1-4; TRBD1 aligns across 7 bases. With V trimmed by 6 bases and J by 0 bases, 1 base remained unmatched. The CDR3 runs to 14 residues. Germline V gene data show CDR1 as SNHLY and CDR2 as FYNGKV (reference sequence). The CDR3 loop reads CASRGTVSNERLFF. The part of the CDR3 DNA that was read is TGTGCCAGCAGGGGGACAGTTTCCAACGAAAGATTATTT.

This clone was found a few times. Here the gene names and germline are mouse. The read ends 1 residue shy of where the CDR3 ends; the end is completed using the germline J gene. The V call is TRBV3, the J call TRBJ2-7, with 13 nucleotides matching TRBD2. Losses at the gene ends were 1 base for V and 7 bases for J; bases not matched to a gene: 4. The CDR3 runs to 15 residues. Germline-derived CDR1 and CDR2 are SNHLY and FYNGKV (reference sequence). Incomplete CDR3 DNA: TGTGCCAGCAGCTTAGGGACTGGGGGGGCGCGAGAACAGTAC. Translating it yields CASSLGTGGAREQY. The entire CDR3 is CASSLGTGGAREQYF.